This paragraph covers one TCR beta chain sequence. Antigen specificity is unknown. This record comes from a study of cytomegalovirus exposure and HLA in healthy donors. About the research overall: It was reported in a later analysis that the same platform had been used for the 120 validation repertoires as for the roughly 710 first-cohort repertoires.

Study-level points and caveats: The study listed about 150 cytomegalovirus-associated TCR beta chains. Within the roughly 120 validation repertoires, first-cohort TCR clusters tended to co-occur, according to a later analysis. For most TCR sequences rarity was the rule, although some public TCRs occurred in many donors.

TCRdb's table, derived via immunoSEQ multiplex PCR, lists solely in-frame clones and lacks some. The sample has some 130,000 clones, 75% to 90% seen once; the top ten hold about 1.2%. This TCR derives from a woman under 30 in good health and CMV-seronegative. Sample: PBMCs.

The CDR3 here is CASSPESLEGLGPIHSAYNEQFF. CDR3 nucleotide sequence: TGTGCCAGCAGCCCCGAATCCCTGGAGGGTCTAGGCCCGATCCATTCGGCCTACAATGAGCAGTTCTTC. This rearrangement joins TRBV9 to TRBJ2-1; TRBD2 might be the D (6 bases). Germline V CDR1 and CDR2: SGDLS, YYNGEE. There are 23 residues in the CDR3. Trimming left V 4 bases short and J 2 bases short, with 37 bases between.